The TCR beta chain described here comes from a study of OX40 agonist ivuxolimab in advanced cancers. Study in general: Across the patients, intravenous ivuxolimab was delivered every 2 weeks at 0.01 to 10 mg/kg. Dose-escalation patients had hepatocellular carcinoma, melanoma, renal cell or head and neck cancer. Having had anti-PD-1, anti-PD-L1 or anti-CTLA-4 therapy before was allowed, and around 44% had some. Findings and limits, study-wide: Relative to CD4+ cells, CD8+ T cells on average had more expanded clones.

Points on this clone: What it binds is not known.

Assay: immunoSEQ multiplex PCR; the TCRdb copy retains only in-frame clones and omits some. The table has around 94,000 clones, roughly nine tenths seen once. Trimming removed 1 base from V and 1 base from J, with 7 bases in between. This CDR3 is built from 14 residues. Germline assignment: CDR1 MGHDK and CDR2 SYGVNS. This rearrangement joins TRBV25-1 to TRBJ1-2, with D tentatively TRBD1 (5 bases). The clonotype was recovered from an adult with an advanced solid tumor such as melanoma, head and neck, liver or kidney cancer. The material sequenced was CD4+ or CD8+ T cells sorted from blood, taken in a trial of the OX40 agonist ivuxolimab. This CDR3 reads CASSELGDNYGYTF. The DNA for the CDR3 is TGTGCCAGCAGTGAATTGGGGGATAACTATGGCTACACCTTC.